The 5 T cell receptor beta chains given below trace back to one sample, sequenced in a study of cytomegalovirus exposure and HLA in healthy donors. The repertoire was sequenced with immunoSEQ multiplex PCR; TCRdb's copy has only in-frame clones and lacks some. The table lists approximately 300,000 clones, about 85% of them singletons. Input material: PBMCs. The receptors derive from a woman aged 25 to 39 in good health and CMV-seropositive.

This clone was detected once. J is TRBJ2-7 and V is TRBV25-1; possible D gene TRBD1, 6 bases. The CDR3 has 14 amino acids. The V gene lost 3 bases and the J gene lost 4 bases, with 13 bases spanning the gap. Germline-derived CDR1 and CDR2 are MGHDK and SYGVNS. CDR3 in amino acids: CASSDLQGAYEQYF. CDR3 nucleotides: TGTGCCAGCAGTGATTTACAGGGAGCTTACGAGCAGTACTTC.

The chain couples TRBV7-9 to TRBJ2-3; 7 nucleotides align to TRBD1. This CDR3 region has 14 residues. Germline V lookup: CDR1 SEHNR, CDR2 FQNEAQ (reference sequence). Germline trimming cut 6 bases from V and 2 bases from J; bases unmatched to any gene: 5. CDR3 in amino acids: CASSSGQATDTQYF. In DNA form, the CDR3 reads TGTGCCAGCAGTTCTGGACAGGCCACAGATACGCAGTATTTT.

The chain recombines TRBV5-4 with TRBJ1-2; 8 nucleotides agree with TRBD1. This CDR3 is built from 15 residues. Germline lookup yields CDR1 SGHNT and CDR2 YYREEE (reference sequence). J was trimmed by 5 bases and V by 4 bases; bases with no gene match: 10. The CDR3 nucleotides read TGTGCCAGCAGCACCTACCGGACAGGGAAGTATGGCTACACCTTC. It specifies CASSTYRTGKYGYTF.

In nucleotides, the CDR3 is TGTGCCAGCAGTTCTAGTGCAACTAATGAAAAACTGTTTTTT. This encodes CASSSSATNEKLFF. The chain links TRBV6-5 to TRBJ1-4; D is uncertain. The length of the CDR3 is 14 residues. V was pared by 4 bases and J by 0 bases, with 6 bases between. Germline-derived CDR1 and CDR2 are MNHEY and SVGAGI.

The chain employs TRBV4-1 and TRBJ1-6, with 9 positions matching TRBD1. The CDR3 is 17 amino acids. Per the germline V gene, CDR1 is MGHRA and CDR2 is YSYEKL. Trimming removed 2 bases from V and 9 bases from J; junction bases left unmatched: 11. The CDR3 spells CASSQRMPGQGLSPLHF. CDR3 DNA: TGCGCCAGCAGCCAACGAATGCCGGGACAGGGTCTTTCACCCCTCCACTTT.